This T cell receptor (beta chain) emerged from a study of cytomegalovirus exposure and HLA in healthy donors. Germline V gene lookup returns CDR1 SGHAT and CDR2 FQDESV (reference sequence). With 6 bases clipped from V and 3 bases from J, the junction kept 8 bases outside the gene matches. CDR3 length: 14 amino acids. Amplification used 60 Vbeta primers and 13 Jbeta primers. This table comes from immunoSEQ multiplex PCR, and its TCRdb copy is limited to in-frame clones, with some not included. The sample lists 110,000 or so clones, over 70% seen once, with less than 3% in the top ten. The chain combines TRBV11-1 with TRBJ2-7; 7 nucleotides agree with TRBD1. This receptor was obtained from a middle-aged woman in good health and CMV-seropositive. Sample: PBMCs. CDR3 residues: CASRPGTERYEQYF. The CDR3 DNA sequence: TGTGCCAGCAGACCCGGGACAGAGCGCTACGAGCAGTACTTC.